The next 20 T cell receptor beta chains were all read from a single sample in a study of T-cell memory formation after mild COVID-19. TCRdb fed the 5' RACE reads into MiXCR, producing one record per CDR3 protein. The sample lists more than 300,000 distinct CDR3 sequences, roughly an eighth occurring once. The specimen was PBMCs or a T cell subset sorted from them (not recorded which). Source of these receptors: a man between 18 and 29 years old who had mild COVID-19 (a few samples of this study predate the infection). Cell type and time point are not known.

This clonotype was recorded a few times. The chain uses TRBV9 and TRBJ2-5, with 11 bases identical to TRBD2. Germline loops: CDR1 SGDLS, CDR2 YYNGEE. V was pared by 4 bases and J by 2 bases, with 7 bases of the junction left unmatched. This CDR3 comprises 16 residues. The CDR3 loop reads CASSPSGLAEQETQYF. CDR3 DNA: TGTGCCAGCAGCCCCTCGGGACTAGCGGAGCAAGAGACCCAGTACTTC. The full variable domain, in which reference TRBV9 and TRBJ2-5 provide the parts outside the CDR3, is DSGVTQTPKHLITATGQRVTLRCSPRSGDLSVYWYQQSLDQGLQFLIQYYNGEERAKGNILERFSAQQFPDLHSELNLSSLELGDSALYFCASSPSGLAEQETQYFGPGTRLLVL.

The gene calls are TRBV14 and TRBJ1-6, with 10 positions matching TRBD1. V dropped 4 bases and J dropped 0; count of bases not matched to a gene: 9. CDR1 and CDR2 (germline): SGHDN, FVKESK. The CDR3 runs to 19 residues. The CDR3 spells CASSRLPGQGNSYNSPLHF. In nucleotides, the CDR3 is TGTGCCAGCAGCCGTCTACCGGGACAGGGGAACTCCTATAATTCACCCCTCCACTTT.

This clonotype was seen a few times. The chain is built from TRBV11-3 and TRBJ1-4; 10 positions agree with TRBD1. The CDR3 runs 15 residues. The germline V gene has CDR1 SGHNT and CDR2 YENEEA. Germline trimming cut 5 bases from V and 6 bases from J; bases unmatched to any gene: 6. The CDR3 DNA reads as TGTGCCAGCAGCCTCACCGGGACAGGGGATGAAAAACTGTTTTTT. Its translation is CASSLTGTGDEKLFF.

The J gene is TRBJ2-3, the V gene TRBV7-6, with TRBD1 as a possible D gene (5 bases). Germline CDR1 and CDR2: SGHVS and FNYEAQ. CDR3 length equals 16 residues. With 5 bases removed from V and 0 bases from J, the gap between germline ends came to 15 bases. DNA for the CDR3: TGTGCCAGCAGCCATCGACAGAGAACTAGCACAGATACGCAGTATTTT. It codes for CASSHRQRTSTDTQYF.

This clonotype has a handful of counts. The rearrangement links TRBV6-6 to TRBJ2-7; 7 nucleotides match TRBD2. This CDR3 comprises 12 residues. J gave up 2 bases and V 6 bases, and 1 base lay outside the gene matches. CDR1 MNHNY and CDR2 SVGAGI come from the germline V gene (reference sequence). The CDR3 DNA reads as TGTGCCAGCAGCGGACTAGCCTACGAGCAGTACTTC. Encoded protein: CASSGLAYEQYF.

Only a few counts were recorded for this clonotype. This CDR3 reads CASSLAGEGKWSPLHF. CDR3 sequence (DNA): TGTGCCAGCAGCTTAGCCGGGGAGGGAAAGTGGTCACCCCTCCACTTT. The V and J genes are TRBV7-6 and TRBJ1-6; unclear D gene. Per the germline V gene, CDR1 is SGHVS and CDR2 is FNYEAQ. The CDR3 is 16 amino acids. The germline V and J ends were trimmed by 0 bases and 10 bases, with 16 bases remaining between them.

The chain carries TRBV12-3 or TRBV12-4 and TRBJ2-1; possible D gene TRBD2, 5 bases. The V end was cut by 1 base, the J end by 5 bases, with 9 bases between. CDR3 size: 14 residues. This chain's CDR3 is CASSLGGSDNEQFF. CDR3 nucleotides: TGTGCCAGCAGTTTAGGAGGGTCAGACAATGAGCAGTTCTTC.

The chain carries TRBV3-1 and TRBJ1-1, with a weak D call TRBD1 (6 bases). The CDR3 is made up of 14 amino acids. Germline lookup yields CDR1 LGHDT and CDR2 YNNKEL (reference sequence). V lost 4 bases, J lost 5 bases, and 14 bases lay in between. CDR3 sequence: CASSPGGGGTEAFF. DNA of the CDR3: TGTGCCAGCAGCCCTGGGGGCGGCGGGACTGAAGCTTTCTTT.

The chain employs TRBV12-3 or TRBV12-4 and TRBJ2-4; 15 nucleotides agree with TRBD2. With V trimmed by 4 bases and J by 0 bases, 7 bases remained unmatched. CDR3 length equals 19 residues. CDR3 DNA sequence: TGTGCCAGCAGTTCCGACGGGACTAGCGGGGGGCTAGCCAAAAACATTCAGTACTTC. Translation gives CASSSDGTSGGLAKNIQYF.

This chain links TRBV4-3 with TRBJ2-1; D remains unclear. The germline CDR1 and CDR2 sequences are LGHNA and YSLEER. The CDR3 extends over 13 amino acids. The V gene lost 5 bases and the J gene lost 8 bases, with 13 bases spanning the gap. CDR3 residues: CASSAPSVDEQFF. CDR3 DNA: TGCGCCAGCAGCGCTCCGAGTGTCGATGAGCAGTTCTTC.

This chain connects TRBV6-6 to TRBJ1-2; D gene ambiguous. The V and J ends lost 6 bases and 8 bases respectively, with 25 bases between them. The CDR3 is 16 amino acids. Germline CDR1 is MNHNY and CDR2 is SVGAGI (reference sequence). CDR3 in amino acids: CASRRPRERVDRGYTF. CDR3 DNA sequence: TGTGCCAGCAGACGCCCACGCGAGAGGGTAGATCGCGGCTACACCTTC.

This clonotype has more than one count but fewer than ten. The CDR3 is CASSFGTAYSYEQYF. The CDR3 coding sequence is TGTGCCAGCAGCTTCGGGACAGCCTACTCCTACGAGCAGTACTTC. V and J are TRBV7-8 and TRBJ2-7; 7 positions match TRBD1. V shed 3 bases, J shed 0 bases, and the junction held 5 bases outside the gene matches. Per germline, CDR1 SGHVS and CDR2 FQNEAQ. The CDR3 runs to 15 residues. Full variable domain (outside the CDR3, taken from reference TRBV7-8 and TRBJ2-7): GAGVSQSPRYKVAKRGQDVALRCDPISGHVSLFWYQQALGQGPEFLTYFQNEAQLDKSGLPSDRFFAERPEGSVSTLKIQRTQQEDSAVYLCASSFGTAYSYEQYFGPGTRLTVT.

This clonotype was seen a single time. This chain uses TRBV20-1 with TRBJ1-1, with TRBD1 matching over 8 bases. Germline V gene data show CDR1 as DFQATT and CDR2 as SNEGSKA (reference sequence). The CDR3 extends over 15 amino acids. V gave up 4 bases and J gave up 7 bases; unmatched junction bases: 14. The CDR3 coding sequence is TGCAGTGCTAAAAATACAGGGGGTATTTTGGATGAAGCTTTCTTT. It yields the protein CSAKNTGGILDEAFF.

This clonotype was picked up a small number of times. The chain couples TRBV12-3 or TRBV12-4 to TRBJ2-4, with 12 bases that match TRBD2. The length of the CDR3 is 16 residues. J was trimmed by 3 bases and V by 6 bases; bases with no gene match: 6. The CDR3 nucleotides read TGTGCCAGCAGCATAACTAGCGGGGGGTACAAAAACATTCAGTACTTC. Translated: CASSITSGGYKNIQYF.

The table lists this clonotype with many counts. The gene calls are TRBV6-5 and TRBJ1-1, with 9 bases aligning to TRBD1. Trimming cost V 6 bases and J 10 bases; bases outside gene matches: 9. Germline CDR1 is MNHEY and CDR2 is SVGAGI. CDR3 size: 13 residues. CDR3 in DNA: TGTGCCAGCAGACCGGACAGGGGCCGGAGAGCTTTCTTT. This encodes CASRPDRGRRAFF.

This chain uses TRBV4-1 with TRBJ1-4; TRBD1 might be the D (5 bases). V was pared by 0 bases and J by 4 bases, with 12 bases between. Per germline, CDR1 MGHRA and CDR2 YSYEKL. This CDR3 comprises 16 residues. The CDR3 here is CASSQEAPGLNEKLFF. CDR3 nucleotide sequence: TGCGCCAGCAGCCAAGAAGCGCCAGGGCTTAATGAAAAACTGTTTTTT.

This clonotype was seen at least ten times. The CDR3 nucleotides read TGTGCCAGCAGCCAAGTCCTAGCGGGGTTGCAAGAGACCCAGTACTTC. Its translation: CASSQVLAGLQETQYF. This sequence joins TRBV3-1 and TRBJ2-5; 9 bases agree with TRBD2. The junction had 5 bases not matched to a gene; V was cut back by 1 base and J by 2 bases. The germline V gene encodes CDR1 LGHDT and CDR2 YNNKEL (reference sequence). The CDR3 runs 16 residues.

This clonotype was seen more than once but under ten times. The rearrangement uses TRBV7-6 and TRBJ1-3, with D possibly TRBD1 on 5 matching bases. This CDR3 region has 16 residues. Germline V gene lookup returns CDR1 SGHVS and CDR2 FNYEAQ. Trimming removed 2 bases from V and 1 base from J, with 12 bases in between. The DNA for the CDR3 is TGTGCCAGCAGCTTAATCGAGGGACGATCTGGAAACACCATATATTTT. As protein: CASSLIEGRSGNTIYF.

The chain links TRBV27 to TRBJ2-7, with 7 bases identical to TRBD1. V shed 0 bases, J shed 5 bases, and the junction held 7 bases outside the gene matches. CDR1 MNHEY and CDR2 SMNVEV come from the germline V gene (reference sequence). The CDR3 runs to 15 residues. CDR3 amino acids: CASSLSVQGRNEQYF. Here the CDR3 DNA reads TGTGCCAGCAGTTTATCGGTACAGGGGCGGAACGAGCAGTACTTC.

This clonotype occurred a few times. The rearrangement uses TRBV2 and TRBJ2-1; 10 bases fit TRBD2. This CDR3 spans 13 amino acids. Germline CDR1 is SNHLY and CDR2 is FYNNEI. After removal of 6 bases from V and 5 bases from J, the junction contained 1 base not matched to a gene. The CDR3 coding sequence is TGTGCCAGCAGGAGCGGGGGGGACAATGAGCAGTTCTTC. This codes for CASRSGGDNEQFF.